The sequence of this TCR beta chain was determined in a study of radiotherapy plus CTLA-4 blockade in lung cancer. The assay was immunoSEQ multiplex PCR, and TCRdb's table has in-frame clones only and misses some. Of some 50,000 clones listed, 84% are singletons. The CDR3 sequence is 15 residues long. CDR1 is SGHVS, CDR2 FQNEAQ, per germline. The germline V and J ends were trimmed by 3 bases and 5 bases, with 16 bases remaining between them. A word on this clone: Its antigen is not identified.

Whole-study findings and limits: Radiotherapy with ipilimumab was followed by blood expansion of tumor-derived clones.

The chain combines TRBV7-8 with TRBJ1-2; D perhaps matches TRBD1 (6 bases). The clonotype was recovered from a human donor with non-small cell lung cancer whose response to radiotherapy plus ipilimumab could not be evaluated. The specimen was peripheral blood, collected from a patient treated with radiotherapy plus ipilimumab. This CDR3 reads CASSLHGQNRYGYTF. CDR3 coding DNA: TGTGCCAGCAGCTTGCACGGACAGAACCGTTATGGCTACACCTTC.